This paragraph covers one T cell receptor beta chain sequence. What it binds is unknown. TCRdb ran MiXCR on the RT-PCR reads and lists one entry per CDR3 protein. The table lists around 790,000 distinct CDR3 sequences, around 21% of them singletons. These data are taken from a study of response to subunit inactivated influenza vaccine. Study findings and constraints: That few new T cells are recruited by each seasonal influenza vaccination was the authors' suggestion.

This TCR came from a man aged 45-65 years who received an inactivated influenza vaccine. The starting material was PBMCs from blood, obtained 4 to 6 days after vaccination.

The CDR3 is CASSLANTGNEAFF. CDR3 DNA: TGCGCCAGCAGCTTGGCTAACACAGGAAACGAAGCTTTCTTT. V and J are TRBV5-1 and TRBJ1-1; TRBD1 might be the D (5 bases). The germline V gene has CDR1 SGHRS and CDR2 YFSETQ. V was trimmed by 0 bases and J by 8 bases, leaving 14 bases between them. The CDR3 is made up of 14 amino acids.